The clone carrying this TCR beta chain came up a few times. The sample comes from a study of cytomegalovirus exposure and HLA in healthy donors. In germline, CDR1 is MRHNA, CDR2 SNTAGT. V trimming: 2 bases; J trimming: 6 bases; junction bases outside the gene matches: 4. CDR3 length equals 15 residues. Amplification used 60 Vbeta primers and 13 Jbeta primers. Using immunoSEQ multiplex PCR, the repertoire was profiled, and TCRdb retains in-frame clones only, with some absent. The sample lists about 65,000 clones, around four fifths occurring once. This receptor was taken from a girl between 10 and 17 years old in good health and CMV-seropositive. This rearrangement joins TRBV6-4 to TRBJ2-1; 10 nucleotides agree with TRBD2. Material: PBMCs. Here the CDR3 DNA reads TGTGCCAGCAGTGACCAGAGCGGGGGGGGCAATGAGCAGTTCTTC. Its protein product is CASSDQSGGGNEQFF.